This T cell receptor beta chain was sequenced in a study of blood T cell repertoires in COVID-19. Study background: Whether acute or convalescent, the COVID-19 samples came from the United States, Italy and Spain.

Sequencing used immunoSEQ multiplex PCR; TCRdb keeps in-frame clones, though not all of them. The sample carries around 33,000 clones, less than 80% recorded once. This CDR3 is 15 amino acids long. The ends lost 7 bases at V and 2 bases at J; junction bases unmatched: 6. Looked up from germline, CDR1 is GTSNPN and CDR2 is SVGIG (reference sequence). The J gene is TRBJ1-6, the V gene TRBV30, with 9 positions matching TRBD1. The TCR was taken from an older man with acute or convalescent COVID-19. Sample: peripheral blood. The CDR3 loop reads CAYLQGAAYNSPLHF. Written as DNA, the CDR3 is TGTGCCTATCTACAGGGGGCCGCCTATAATTCACCCCTCCACTTT.